Described below is a single TCR beta chain sequence and its context. Its target is unknown. The data originate from a study of blood T cells in healthy people across ages. A second roughly 6 to 12 cycle PCR used barcoded and J-beta primers. Every cDNA molecule carried a tag from a template-switch adaptor bearing 12 random nucleotides. A minimum of 2.5 million CDR3-containing paired-end reads was obtained for each sample. TCRdb reprocessed the 5' RACE reads via MiXCR and lists one record per CDR3 protein. The sample includes some 1.7 million distinct CDR3 sequences, 28% of them seen just once. V lost 1 base and J lost 10, with 11 bases in between. From germline, CDR1 is LGHDT and CDR2 YNNKEL (reference sequence). This CDR3 region has 13 residues. Overall study findings and caveats: Investigators viewed diversity estimates from one million T cells as underestimates, the study reported.

The clonotype originates from a woman aged 25 to 39 in good health. V and J are TRBV3-1 and TRBJ2-1; D unclear. Sequenced: blood. CDR3 in DNA: TGTGCCAGCAGCCAAGCTCCCTCCTACGAGCAGTTCTTC. This encodes CASSQAPSYEQFF.